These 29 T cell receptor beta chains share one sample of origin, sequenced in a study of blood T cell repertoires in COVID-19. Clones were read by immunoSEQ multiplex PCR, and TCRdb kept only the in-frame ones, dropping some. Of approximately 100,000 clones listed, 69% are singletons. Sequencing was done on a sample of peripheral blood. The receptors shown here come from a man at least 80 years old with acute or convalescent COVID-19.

DNA for the CDR3: TGTGCCACCTCATCGGGCGGGAGGTCCTACAATGAGCAGTTCTTC. This encodes CATSSGGRSYNEQFF. The chain has TRBV10-3 and TRBJ2-1; 8 positions match TRBD2. CDR1 ENHRY and CDR2 SYGVKD come from the germline V gene. The CDR3 length is 15 residues. V was pared by 10 bases and J by 1 base, with 9 bases of the junction left unmatched.

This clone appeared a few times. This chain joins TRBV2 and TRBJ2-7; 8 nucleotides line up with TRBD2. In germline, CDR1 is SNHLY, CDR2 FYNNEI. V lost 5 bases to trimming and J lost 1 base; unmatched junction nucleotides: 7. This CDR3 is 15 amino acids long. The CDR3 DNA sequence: TGTGCCAGCAGTATTAGCGGGATGGGTTCCTACGAGCAGTACTTC. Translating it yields CASSISGMGSYEQYF.

The CDR3: CASSPPGQPKETQYF. CDR3 in DNA: TGTGCCAGCTCACCACCGGGACAGCCAAAAGAGACCCAGTACTTC. V is TRBV18 and J is TRBJ2-5, with 7 bases identical to TRBD1. The CDR3 runs to 15 residues. V gave up 0 bases and J gave up 3 bases; unmatched junction bases: 4. Germline V gene lookup returns CDR1 KGHSH and CDR2 LQKENI.

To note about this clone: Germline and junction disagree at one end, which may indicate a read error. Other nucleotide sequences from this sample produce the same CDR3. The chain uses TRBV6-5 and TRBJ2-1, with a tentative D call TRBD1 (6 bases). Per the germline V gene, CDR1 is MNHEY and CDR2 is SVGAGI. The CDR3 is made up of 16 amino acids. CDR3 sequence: CASSLQGSGSYNEQFF. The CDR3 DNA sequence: TGTGCCAGTAGTTTACAGGGAAGTGGCTCCTACAATGAGCAGTTCTTC.

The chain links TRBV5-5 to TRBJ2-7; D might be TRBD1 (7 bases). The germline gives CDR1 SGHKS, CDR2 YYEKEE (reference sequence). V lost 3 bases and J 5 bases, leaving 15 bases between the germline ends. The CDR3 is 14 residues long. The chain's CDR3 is CASSWRQGGNEQYF. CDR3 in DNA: TGTGCCAGCAGCTGGCGACAGGGAGGAAACGAGCAGTACTTC.

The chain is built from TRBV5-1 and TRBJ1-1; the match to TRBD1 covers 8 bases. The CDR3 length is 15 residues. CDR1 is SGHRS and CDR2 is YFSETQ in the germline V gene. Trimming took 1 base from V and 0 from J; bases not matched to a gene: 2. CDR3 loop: CASSLTGQVNTEAFF. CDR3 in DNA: TGCGCCAGCAGCTTGACGGGACAGGTGAACACTGAAGCTTTCTTT.

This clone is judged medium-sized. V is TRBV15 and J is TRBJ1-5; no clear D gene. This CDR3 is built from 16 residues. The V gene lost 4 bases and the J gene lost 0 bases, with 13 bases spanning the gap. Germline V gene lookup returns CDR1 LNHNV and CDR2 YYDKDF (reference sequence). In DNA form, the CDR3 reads TGTGCCACCAGCACTTCCGCGGGAGTTAGCAATCAGCCCCAGCATTTT. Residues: CATSTSAGVSNQPQHF.

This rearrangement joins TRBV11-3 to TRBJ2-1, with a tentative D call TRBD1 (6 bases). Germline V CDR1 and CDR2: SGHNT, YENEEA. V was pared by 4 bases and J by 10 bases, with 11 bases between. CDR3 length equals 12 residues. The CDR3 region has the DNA TGTGCCAGCAGCTCCGACAGGCGGGAGCAGTTCTTC. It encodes CASSSDRREQFF. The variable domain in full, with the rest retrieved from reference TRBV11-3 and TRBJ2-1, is EAGVVQSPRYKIIEKKQPVAFWCNPISGHNTLYWYLQNLGQGPELLIRYENEEAVDDSQLPKDRFSAERLKGVDSTLKIQPAELGDSAVYLCASSSDRREQFFGPGTRLTVL.

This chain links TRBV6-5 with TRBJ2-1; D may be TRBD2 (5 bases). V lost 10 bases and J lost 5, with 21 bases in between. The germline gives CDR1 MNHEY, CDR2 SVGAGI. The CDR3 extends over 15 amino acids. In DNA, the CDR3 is TGTGCCACCAGACTATATCCCACTACTCACAATGAGCAGTTCTTC. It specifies CATRLYPTTHNEQFF.

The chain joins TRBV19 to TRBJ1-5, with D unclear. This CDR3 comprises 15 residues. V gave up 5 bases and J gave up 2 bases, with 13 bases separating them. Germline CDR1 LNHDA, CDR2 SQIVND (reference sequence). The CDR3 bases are TGTGCCAGTAGTCGGGGTTATGGGCGCAATCAGCCCCAGCATTTT. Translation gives CASSRGYGRNQPQHF.

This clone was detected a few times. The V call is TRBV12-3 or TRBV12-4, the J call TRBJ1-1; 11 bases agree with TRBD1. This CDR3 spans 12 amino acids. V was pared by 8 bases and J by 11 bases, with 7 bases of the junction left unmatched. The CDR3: CASAGTGGAAFF. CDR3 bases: TGTGCCAGCGCTGGGACAGGGGGGGCGGCTTTCTTT.

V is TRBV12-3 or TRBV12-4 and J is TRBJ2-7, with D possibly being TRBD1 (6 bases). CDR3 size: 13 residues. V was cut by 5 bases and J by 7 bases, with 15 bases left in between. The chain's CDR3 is CASSLAVTGEQYF. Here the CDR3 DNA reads TGTGCCAGCAGTCTGGCGGTCACAGGGGAGCAGTACTTC.

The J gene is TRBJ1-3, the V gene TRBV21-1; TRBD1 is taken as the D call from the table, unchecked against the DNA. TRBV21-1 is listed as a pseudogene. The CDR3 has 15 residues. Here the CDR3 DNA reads TGTGCCAGCTCAACGGAGGGGGCGCCGGGAAACACCATATATTTT. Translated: CASSTEGAPGNTIYF.

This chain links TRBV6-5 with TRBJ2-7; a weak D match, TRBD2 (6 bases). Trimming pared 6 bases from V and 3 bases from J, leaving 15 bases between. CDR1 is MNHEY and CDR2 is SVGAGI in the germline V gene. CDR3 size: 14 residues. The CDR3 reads CASRKGGNIYEQYF. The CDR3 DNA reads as TGTGCCAGCAGGAAGGGCGGGAATATCTACGAGCAGTACTTC.

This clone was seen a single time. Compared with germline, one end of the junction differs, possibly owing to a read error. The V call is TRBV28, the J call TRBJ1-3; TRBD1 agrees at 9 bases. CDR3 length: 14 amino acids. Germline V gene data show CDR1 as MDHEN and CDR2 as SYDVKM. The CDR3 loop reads CASRNPGQGGWWDF. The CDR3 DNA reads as TGTGCCAGCAGAAATCCGGGACAGGGTGGGTGGTGGGATTTT.

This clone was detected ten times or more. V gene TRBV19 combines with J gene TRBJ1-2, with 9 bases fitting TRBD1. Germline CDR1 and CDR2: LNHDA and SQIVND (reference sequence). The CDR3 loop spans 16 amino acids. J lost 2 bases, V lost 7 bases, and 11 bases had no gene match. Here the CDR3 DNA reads TGTGCCAGTAAAATGGGACAGGGAAGAGGGAACTATGGCTACACCTTC. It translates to CASKMGQGRGNYGYTF.

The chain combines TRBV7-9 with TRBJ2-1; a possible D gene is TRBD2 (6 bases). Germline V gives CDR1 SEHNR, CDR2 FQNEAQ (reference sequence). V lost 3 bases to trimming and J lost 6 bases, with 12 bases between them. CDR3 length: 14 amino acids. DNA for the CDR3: TGTGCCAGCAGCTTCTCCGGACTACCCAATGAGCAGTTCTTC. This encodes CASSFSGLPNEQFF. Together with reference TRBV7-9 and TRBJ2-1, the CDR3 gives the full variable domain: DTGVSQNPRHKITKRGQNVTFRCDPISEHNRLYWYRQTLGQGPEFLTYFQNEAQLEKSRLLSDRFSAERPKGSFSTLEIQRTEQGDSAMYLCASSFSGLPNEQFFGPGTRLTVL.

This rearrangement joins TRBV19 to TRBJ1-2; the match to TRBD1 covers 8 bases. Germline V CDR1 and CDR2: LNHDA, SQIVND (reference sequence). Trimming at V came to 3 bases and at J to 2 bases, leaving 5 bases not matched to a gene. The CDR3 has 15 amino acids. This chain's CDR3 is CASSIPDRENYGYTF. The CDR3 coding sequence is TGTGCCAGTAGTATCCCGGACAGGGAAAACTATGGCTACACCTTC.

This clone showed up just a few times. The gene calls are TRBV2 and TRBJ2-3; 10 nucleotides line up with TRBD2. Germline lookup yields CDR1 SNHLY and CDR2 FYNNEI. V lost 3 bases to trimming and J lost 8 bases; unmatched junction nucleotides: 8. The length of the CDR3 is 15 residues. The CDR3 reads CASSDEASGSSTQYF. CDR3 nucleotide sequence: TGTGCCAGCAGTGATGAGGCTAGCGGGAGTTCTACGCAGTATTTT.

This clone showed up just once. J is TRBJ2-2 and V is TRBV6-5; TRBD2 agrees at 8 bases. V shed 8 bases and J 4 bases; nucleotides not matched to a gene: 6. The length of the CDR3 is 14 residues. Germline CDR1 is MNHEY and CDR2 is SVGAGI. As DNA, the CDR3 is TGTGCCAGCCGCCGGGCGGGGGGCACCGGGGAGCTGTTTTTT. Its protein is CASRRAGGTGELFF.

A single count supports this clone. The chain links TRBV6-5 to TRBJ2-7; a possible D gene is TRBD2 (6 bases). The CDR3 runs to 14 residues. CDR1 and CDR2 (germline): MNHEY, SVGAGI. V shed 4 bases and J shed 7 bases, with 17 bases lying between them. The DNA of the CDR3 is TGTGCCAGCAGTTGGGACTCCAGCAGTAGGGAGCAGTACTTC. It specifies CASSWDSSSREQYF.

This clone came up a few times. The CDR3 spells CSPGTVGSEQFF. CDR3 sequence (DNA): TGCAGCCCCGGGACAGTGGGGTCGGAGCAGTTCTTC. The chain joins TRBV29-1 to TRBJ2-1; TRBD1 aligns across 7 bases. In germline, CDR1 is SQVTM, CDR2 ANQGSEA. V lost 8 bases, J lost 10 bases, and 11 bases stayed unmatched. The CDR3 runs 12 residues.

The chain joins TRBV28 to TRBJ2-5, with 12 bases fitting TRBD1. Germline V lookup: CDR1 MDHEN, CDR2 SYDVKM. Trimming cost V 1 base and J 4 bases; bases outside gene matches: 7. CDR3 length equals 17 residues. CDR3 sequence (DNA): TGTGCCAGCAGTTTATACTTGGGACAGGGGGCTGGAGAGACCCAGTACTTC. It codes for CASSLYLGQGAGETQYF.

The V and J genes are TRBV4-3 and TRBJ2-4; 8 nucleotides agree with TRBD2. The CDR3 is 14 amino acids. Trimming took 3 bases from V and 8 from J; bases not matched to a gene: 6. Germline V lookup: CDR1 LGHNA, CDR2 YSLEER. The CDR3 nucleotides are TGCGCCAGCAGCCAGAGAAGCGGGAGAGACATTCAGTACTTC. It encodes CASSQRSGRDIQYF.

This chain's CDR3 is CASSVSGSQFNEQFF. The CDR3 DNA is TGTGCCAGCAGTGTATCCGGGTCTCAATTCAATGAGCAGTTCTTC. V usage is TRBV2 and J usage is TRBJ2-1; D gene uncertain. Trimming pared 4 bases from V and 6 bases from J, leaving 16 bases between. The CDR3 contains 15 residues. Germline loops: CDR1 SNHLY, CDR2 FYNNEI.

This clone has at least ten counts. The CDR3 DNA reads as TGTGCCAGCGGGGGACAGGGAAAAGGCTACACCTTC. The encoded protein is CASGGQGKGYTF. This sequence joins TRBV28 and TRBJ1-2; TRBD1 aligns across 9 bases. Germline CDR1 MDHEN, CDR2 SYDVKM. Trimming took 8 bases from V and 8 from J; bases not matched to a gene: 6. This CDR3 contains 12 residues.

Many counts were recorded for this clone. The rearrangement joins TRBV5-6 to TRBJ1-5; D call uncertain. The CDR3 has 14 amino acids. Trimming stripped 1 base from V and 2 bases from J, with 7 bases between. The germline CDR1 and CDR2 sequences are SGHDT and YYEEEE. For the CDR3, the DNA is TGTGCCAGCAGCTTGCTGTCAGGCAATCAGCCCCAGCATTTT. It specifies CASSLLSGNQPQHF.

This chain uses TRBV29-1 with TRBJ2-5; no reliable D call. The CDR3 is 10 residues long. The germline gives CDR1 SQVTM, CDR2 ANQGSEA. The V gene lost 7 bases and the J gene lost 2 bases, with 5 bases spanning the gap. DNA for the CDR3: TGCAGCGGTCTTCAAGAGACCCAGTACTTC. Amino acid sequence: CSGLQETQYF.

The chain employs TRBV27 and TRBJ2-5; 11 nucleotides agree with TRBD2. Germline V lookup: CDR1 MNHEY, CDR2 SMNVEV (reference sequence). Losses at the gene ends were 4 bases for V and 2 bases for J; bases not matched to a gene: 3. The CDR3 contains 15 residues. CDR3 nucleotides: TGTGCCAGCAGTTCGGGGACTAGCGGACAAGAGACCCAGTACTTC. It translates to CASSSGTSGQETQYF.